The 26 T cell receptor beta chains presented below share a single source sample, sequenced in a study of cytomegalovirus exposure and HLA in healthy donors. This PCR relied on a set of 60 Vbeta primers and 13 Jbeta primers. Repertoires were generated with immunoSEQ multiplex PCR, while TCRdb's copy carries only in-frame clones and drops some. The sample is made up of about 67,000 clones, and the top ten hold 15% to 20% of it. Sequences were obtained from PBMCs. All receptors come from a boy between 10 and 17 years old in good health and CMV-seronegative.

The chain is built from TRBV6-5 and TRBJ1-4, with TRBD1 matching 8 bases. The CDR3 contains 14 residues. In germline, CDR1 is MNHEY, CDR2 SVGAGI. Trimming at V came to 4 bases and at J to 7 bases, leaving 5 bases not matched to a gene. CDR3: CASSLTGDGEKLFF. The CDR3 DNA sequence: TGTGCCAGCAGTTTGACAGGGGATGGTGAAAAACTGTTTTTT.

V usage is TRBV4-2 and J usage is TRBJ1-2; a possible D gene is TRBD1 (5 bases). V was shortened by 2 bases and J by 6 bases, with 19 bases between the two germline ends. This CDR3 contains 16 residues. The V gene's germline CDR1 is LGHNA and CDR2 YNFKEQ. For the CDR3, the DNA is TGTGCCAGCAGCCAACAATCTGGAGGGGCGTCTGATGGCTACACCTTC. This gives the protein CASSQQSGGASDGYTF.

The gene calls are TRBV9 and TRBJ2-1; D might be TRBD2 (5 bases). Trimming shortened V by 0 bases and J by 9 bases, and 13 bases separated the two germline ends. The germline V gene has CDR1 SGDLS and CDR2 YYNGEE. The CDR3 is 14 residues long. CDR3 DNA: TGTGCCAGCAGCGTAGAGGCTAGCTGGGGTGAGCAGTTCTTC. Translated, it gives CASSVEASWGEQFF.

The chain carries TRBV14 and TRBJ1-1, with TRBD1 matching over 9 bases. The CDR3 totals 15 residues. Germline V gene sequence: CDR1 SGHDN, CDR2 FVKESK. The trim removed 2 bases at V and 5 bases at J, leaving 6 bases unmatched. The DNA of the CDR3 is TGTGCCAGCAGCCAACTGACAGGGGGTCTAACTGAAGCTTTCTTT. Translation: CASSQLTGGLTEAFF.

The chain couples TRBV7-9 to TRBJ2-3; 10 bases fit TRBD2. The germline V gene has CDR1 SEHNR and CDR2 FQNEAQ (reference sequence). The V gene end was trimmed by 2 bases and the J gene end by 1 base; junction bases not matched to a gene: 9. This CDR3 is 18 amino acids long. The CDR3 bases are TGTGCCAGCAGCTTACCCCCGCGACTAGCGGGTCGCACAGATACGCAGTATTTT. Residues: CASSLPPRLAGRTDTQYF.

The rearrangement links TRBV10-1 to TRBJ2-5; D might be TRBD1 (5 bases). CDR1 and CDR2 (germline): WNHNN, SYGVQD (reference sequence). This CDR3 comprises 16 residues. V lost 6 bases, J lost 4 bases, and 21 bases lay in between. The DNA of the CDR3 is TGCGCCAGCAGACAGGAGTGGGCGTCGTACAGAGAGACCCAGTACTTC. Residues: CASRQEWASYRETQYF.

The chain employs TRBV7-3 and TRBJ2-1; 8 positions agree with TRBD1. Unmatched junction bases numbered 10, after V lost 5 bases and J lost 4 bases. CDR1 SGHTA and CDR2 FQGTGA come from the germline V gene. This CDR3 comprises 16 residues. The CDR3 protein is CASSDSGTGFYNEQFF. For the CDR3, the DNA is TGTGCCAGCAGCGACTCCGGGACAGGTTTTTACAATGAGCAGTTCTTC.

This chain connects TRBV19 to TRBJ2-1, with a tentative D call TRBD2 (6 bases). V dropped 3 bases and J dropped 2 bases, with 11 bases sitting between them. Germline assignment: CDR1 LNHDA and CDR2 SQIVND (reference sequence). The CDR3 totals 15 residues. The CDR3: CASSISGSPYNEQFF. CDR3 sequence (DNA): TGTGCCAGTAGTATCTCCGGGAGTCCCTACAATGAGCAGTTCTTC.

V is TRBV7-3 and J is TRBJ2-2, with TRBD2 identical over 12 bases. The CDR3 runs 18 residues. With 3 bases clipped from V and 5 bases from J, the junction kept 10 bases outside the gene matches. Per germline, CDR1 SGHTA and CDR2 FQGTGA. This CDR3 is CASSLGLAGHPVTGELFF. CDR3 bases: TGTGCCAGCAGCTTGGGACTAGCGGGCCACCCTGTGACCGGGGAGCTGTTTTTT.

The chain couples TRBV10-3 to TRBJ2-7, with D tentatively TRBD1 (6 bases). Germline values: CDR1 ENHRY, CDR2 SYGVKD. CDR3 length: 15 amino acids. Deletions cut 4 bases from V and 0 bases from J, with 13 bases between. CDR3 in DNA: TGTGCCATCAGTGGTAACAGGGCGACCTCCTACGAGCAGTACTTC. Encoded protein: CAISGNRATSYEQYF.

The V call is TRBV29-1, the J call TRBJ1-1; D uncertain. Germline lookup yields CDR1 SQVTM and CDR2 ANQGSEA. The CDR3 is made up of 10 amino acids. The V and J ends lost 5 bases and 5 bases respectively, with 6 bases between them. CDR3 in DNA: TGCAGCGTTTTGGCTACTGAAGCTTTCTTT. Protein: CSVLATEAFF. Full variable domain (rest looked up from reference TRBV29-1 and TRBJ1-1): SAVISQKPSRDICQRGTSLTIQCQVDSQVTMMFWYRQQPGQSLTLIATANQGSEATYESGFVIDKFPISRPNLTFSTLTVSNMSPEDSSIYLCSVLATEAFFGQGTRLTVV.

The CDR3 sequence is CAWSTPGQGRAIYF. CDR3 nucleotide sequence: TGTGCCTGGAGTACCCCCGGACAGGGTCGCGCCATATATTTT. This rearrangement joins TRBV30 to TRBJ1-3, with 8 bases fitting TRBD1. The CDR3 extends over 14 amino acids. The junction had 11 bases not matched to a gene; V was cut back by 2 bases and J by 11 bases. CDR1 is GTSNPN and CDR2 is SVGIG in the germline V gene (reference sequence).

The V call is TRBV7-9, the J call TRBJ2-1; TRBD1 agrees at 7 bases. The ends lost 4 bases at V and 2 bases at J; junction bases unmatched: 5. The CDR3 length is 15 residues. Germline V gene sequence: CDR1 SEHNR, CDR2 FQNEAQ (reference sequence). CDR3 DNA sequence: TGTGCCAGCAGCTCGTGGGACAGTCCCTACAATGAGCAGTTCTTC. Translated, it gives CASSSWDSPYNEQFF.

The V gene is TRBV30, the J gene TRBJ2-7, with TRBD2 identical over 7 bases. The CDR3 consists of 13 residues. Germline V gene sequence: CDR1 GTSNPN, CDR2 SVGIG (reference sequence). Trimming took 4 bases from V and 4 from J; bases not matched to a gene: 7. The DNA for the CDR3 is TGTGCCTGGATACCGAGACTAGCTTACGAGCAGTACTTC. It translates to CAWIPRLAYEQYF.

CDR3 protein: CARTGQGVTEASSEAFF. The CDR3 nucleotides read TGTGCCAGAACGGGACAGGGGGTAACGGAGGCCTCTTCCGAAGCTTTCTTT. The V call is TRBV2, the J call TRBJ1-1, with 11 bases lining up with TRBD1. V lost 9 bases to trimming and J lost 8 bases; unmatched junction nucleotides: 20. The CDR3 is 17 residues long. Germline V gives CDR1 SNHLY, CDR2 FYNNEI.

The J gene is TRBJ2-1, the V gene TRBV9, with 8 bases identical to TRBD2. CDR1 is SGDLS, CDR2 YYNGEE, per germline. With 0 bases clipped from V and 4 bases from J, the junction kept 6 bases outside the gene matches. The CDR3 has 16 amino acids. This CDR3 reads CASSVAPTSGYNEQFF. Written as DNA, the CDR3 is TGTGCCAGCAGCGTAGCACCAACTAGCGGATACAATGAGCAGTTCTTC.

This chain connects TRBV6-1 to TRBJ2-1; 11 bases map to TRBD2. Germline values: CDR1 MNHNS, CDR2 SASEGT. The CDR3 is 14 amino acids. With V trimmed by 5 bases and J by 4 bases, 1 base remained unmatched. CDR3 sequence reads: CASSTSGSYNEQFF. CDR3 DNA: TGTGCCAGCAGTACTAGCGGGAGTTACAATGAGCAGTTCTTC.

This chain links TRBV7-8 with TRBJ1-5; D remains ambiguous. The germline V gene encodes CDR1 SGHVS and CDR2 FQNEAQ. The CDR3 length is 14 residues. V lost 2 bases and J 6 bases, leaving 11 bases between the germline ends. CDR3 bases: TGTGCCAGCAGCTTAATCCAGGAGGGTCAGCCCCAGCATTTT. Encoded protein: CASSLIQEGQPQHF.

V is TRBV5-1 and J is TRBJ2-7; 7 nucleotides align to TRBD1. CDR3 length: 15 amino acids. The V gene's germline CDR1 is SGHRS and CDR2 YFSETQ. V lost 4 bases and J lost 5; bases outside the gene matches: 12. This chain's CDR3 is CASSPNRNRGDEQYF. Here the CDR3 DNA reads TGCGCCAGCAGCCCTAATCGAAACAGGGGCGACGAGCAGTACTTC.

This rearrangement joins TRBV19 to TRBJ2-7; D possibly corresponds to TRBD1 (5 bases). V lost 6 bases and J 4 bases, leaving 13 bases between the germline ends. Germline CDR1 LNHDA, CDR2 SQIVND (reference sequence). CDR3 length: 13 amino acids. The CDR3 sequence: CASRSSRVYEQYF. The DNA for the CDR3 is TGTGCCAGTAGGAGTTCCAGGGTTTACGAGCAGTACTTC.

The V call is TRBV4-1, the J call TRBJ2-3; possibly TRBD1 for D (6 bases). Trimming cost V 0 bases and J 8 bases, with 12 bases left between them. The germline V gene encodes CDR1 MGHRA and CDR2 YSYEKL. The CDR3 totals 14 residues. Here the CDR3 reads CASSQEQGLGTQYF. The CDR3 DNA is TGCGCCAGCAGCCAAGAACAGGGCCTCGGTACGCAGTATTTT.

Points on this clone: A junction boundary mismatches the germline segment, possibly from a read error. The V and J genes are TRBV2 and TRBJ1-3; D is possibly TRBD1 (6 bases). This CDR3 region has 14 residues. Germline V lookup: CDR1 SNHLY, CDR2 FYNNEI. In DNA, the CDR3 is TGTGCCAGCAGTGATGGGGGCTCTAGAAACACCATATATTTT. The encoded protein is CASSDGGSRNTIYF.

The chain uses TRBV9 and TRBJ1-2; D remains ambiguous. In germline, CDR1 is SGDLS, CDR2 YYNGEE. There are 14 residues in the CDR3. With 3 bases removed from V and 3 bases from J, the gap between germline ends came to 12 bases. The CDR3 sequence is CASSAIPADYGYTF. In DNA, the CDR3 is TGTGCCAGCAGCGCCATCCCAGCGGACTATGGCTACACCTTC.

The chain employs TRBV25-1 and TRBJ1-2; TRBD1 is a possible D gene (6 bases). The CDR3 has 13 residues. The germline CDR1 and CDR2 sequences are MGHDK and SYGVNS. V was pared by 6 bases and J by 3 bases, with 11 bases between. The chain's CDR3 is CASRGAGDYGYTF. CDR3 in DNA: TGTGCCAGCAGGGGGGCGGGGGACTATGGCTACACCTTC.

The chain combines TRBV2 with TRBJ1-2; the match to TRBD1 covers 7 bases. The CDR3 runs to 12 residues. Germline V gene data show CDR1 as SNHLY and CDR2 as FYNNEI. The V and J ends lost 3 bases and 11 bases, in that order; junction bases with no gene match: 6. CDR3 coding DNA: TGTGCCAGCAGTGACCAGGGGGTGGGGTACACCTTC. Its protein is CASSDQGVGYTF.

The rearrangement uses TRBV4-1 and TRBJ2-7, with 7 bases lining up with TRBD1. The J segment lost 0 bases and the V segment lost 5 bases, leaving 4 bases of the junction unmatched. This CDR3 has 14 amino acids. Per germline, CDR1 MGHRA and CDR2 YSYEKL. The CDR3 DNA reads as TGCGCCAGCAGCACGGACAGGAGCTCCTACGAGCAGTACTTC. Encoded protein: CASSTDRSSYEQYF.